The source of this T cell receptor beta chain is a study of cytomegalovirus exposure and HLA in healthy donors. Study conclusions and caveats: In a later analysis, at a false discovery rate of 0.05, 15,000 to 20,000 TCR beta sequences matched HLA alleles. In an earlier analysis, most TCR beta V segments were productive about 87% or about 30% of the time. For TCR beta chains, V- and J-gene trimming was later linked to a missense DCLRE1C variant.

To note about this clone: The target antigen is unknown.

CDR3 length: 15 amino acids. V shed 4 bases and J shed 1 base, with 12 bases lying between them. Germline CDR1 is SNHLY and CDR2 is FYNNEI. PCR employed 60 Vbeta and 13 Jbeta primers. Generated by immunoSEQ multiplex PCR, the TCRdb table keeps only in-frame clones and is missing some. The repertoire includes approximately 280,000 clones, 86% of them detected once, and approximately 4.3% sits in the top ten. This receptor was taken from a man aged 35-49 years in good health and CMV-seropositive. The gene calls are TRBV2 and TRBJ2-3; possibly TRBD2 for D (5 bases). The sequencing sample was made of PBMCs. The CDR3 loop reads CASSAISGRTDTQYF. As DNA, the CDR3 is TGTGCCAGCAGTGCCATCAGCGGACGCACAGATACGCAGTATTTT.